A single sample is the source of the 29 T cell receptor beta chains below, sequenced in a study of blood T cell repertoires in COVID-19. Here immunoSEQ multiplex PCR was the method, and the copy in TCRdb shows in-frame clones only, minus some. The sample lists 330,000 or so clones; roughly 87% were seen once. What was sequenced was peripheral blood. The receptors come from a man aged 30 to 45 with COVID-19, enrolled during active disease.

This sequence joins TRBV6-2 or TRBV6-3 and TRBJ2-6; D perhaps matches TRBD1 (5 bases). V shed 3 bases and J shed 2 bases, with 8 bases lying between them. Looked up from germline, CDR1 is MNHEY and CDR2 is SVGEGT. The CDR3 is 15 residues long. This chain's CDR3 is CASSYLGPGANVLTF. The CDR3 DNA reads TGTGCCAGCAGTTATCTGGGGCCTGGGGCCAACGTCCTGACTTTC.

The chain uses TRBV7-9 and TRBJ2-7, with a tentative D call TRBD1 (5 bases). CDR1 and CDR2 from the germline V gene are SEHNR and FQNEAQ (reference sequence). This CDR3 has 14 residues. The V end was cut by 1 base, the J end by 3 bases, with 10 bases between. Written as DNA, the CDR3 is TGTGCCAGCAGCTTAGGGGGCAGCTTCTACGAGCAGTACTTC. Translated: CASSLGGSFYEQYF.

J is TRBJ1-5 and V is TRBV12-3 or TRBV12-4; D might be TRBD1 (5 bases). Trimming removed 3 bases at V and 8 bases at J, with 8 bases between. The CDR3 has 12 residues. The CDR3 loop is CASSLLGEPQHF. In DNA, the CDR3 is TGTGCCAGCAGTTTGTTAGGGGAGCCCCAGCATTTT.

The chain uses TRBV11-2 and TRBJ2-2; possibly TRBD2 for D (6 bases). V was trimmed by 4 bases and J by 6 bases, leaving 24 bases between them. Germline lookup yields CDR1 SGHAT and CDR2 FQNNGV. The CDR3 sequence is 18 residues long. CDR3: CASSSRPPGGLQAGELFF. Here the CDR3 DNA reads TGTGCCAGCAGCTCTAGGCCACCCGGGGGATTGCAAGCCGGGGAGCTGTTTTTT.

For the CDR3, the DNA is TGTGCCAGCAGTGAAGGAGGGGGGAACACTGAAGCTTTCTTT. It is translated as CASSEGGGNTEAFF. This chain connects TRBV6-1 to TRBJ1-1; tentative D call: TRBD1 (6 bases). The germline V and J ends were trimmed by 1 base and 1 base, with 7 bases remaining between them. Per the germline V gene, CDR1 is MNHNS and CDR2 is SASEGT. CDR3 length: 14 residues.

The J gene is TRBJ2-7, the V gene TRBV20-1, with D possibly TRBD1 on 5 matching bases. The germline V gene encodes CDR1 DFQATT and CDR2 SNEGSKA (reference sequence). V lost 7 bases to trimming and J lost 3 bases, with 10 bases between them. This CDR3 is 11 amino acids long. In nucleotides, the CDR3 is TGCAGTGTCTGGCAGGGCTACGAGCAGTACTTC. This encodes CSVWQGYEQYF.

The chain couples TRBV7-2 to TRBJ1-5; possibly TRBD1 for D (5 bases). The ends were cut back, 2 bases at V and 9 bases at J, with 14 bases in the middle. This CDR3 has 14 residues. Germline V gene data show CDR1 as SGHTA and CDR2 as FQGNSA. CDR3 region: CASSLSSPQGPQHF. As DNA, the CDR3 is TGTGCCAGCAGCTTATCCTCGCCCCAGGGGCCCCAGCATTTT.

The chain employs TRBV27 and TRBJ2-2; a weak D match, TRBD1 (6 bases). This CDR3 has 15 amino acids. Trimming stripped 2 bases from V and 6 bases from J, with 13 bases between. Germline V gene sequence: CDR1 MNHEY, CDR2 SMNVEV (reference sequence). CDR3 coding DNA: TGTGCCAGCAGTTTAAGGGGGAGACTCGCCGGGGAGCTGTTTTTT. It is translated as CASSLRGRLAGELFF.

The rearrangement links TRBV6-5 to TRBJ1-1; D is perhaps TRBD1 (5 bases). The CDR3 runs 15 residues. V shed 0 bases and J shed 5 bases, with 13 bases lying between them. CDR1 is MNHEY, CDR2 SVGAGI, per germline. The CDR3 nucleotides are TGTGCCAGCAGTTACTCGAGACAGCCAAGAACTGAAGCTTTCTTT. Residues: CASSYSRQPRTEAFF.

The chain combines TRBV18 with TRBJ2-1, with 11 bases matching TRBD1. CDR1 and CDR2 (germline): KGHSH, LQKENI. CDR3 length: 14 amino acids. The junction had 3 bases not matched to a gene; V was cut back by 4 bases and J by 7 bases. CDR3 nucleotides: TGTGCCAGCTCACGGGGGACAGGGGGAAATGAGCAGTTCTTC. Translated, it gives CASSRGTGGNEQFF.

The chain joins TRBV7-8 to TRBJ2-2, with 7 positions matching TRBD2. The CDR3 is 15 residues long. The germline V gene encodes CDR1 SGHVS and CDR2 FQNEAQ. With 8 bases clipped from V and 8 bases from J, the junction kept 14 bases outside the gene matches. The CDR3 is CASYLRREIPGELFF. In DNA form, the CDR3 reads TGTGCCAGCTACTTAAGGCGGGAGATCCCGGGGGAGCTGTTTTTT.

The CDR3 DNA reads as TGTGCCAGCAGTCTCGGGGAGGCCACTAACTATGGCTACACCTTC. Its protein product is CASSLGEATNYGYTF. The J gene is TRBJ1-2, the V gene TRBV6-2 or TRBV6-3; the D is unclear. Trimming pared 5 bases from V and 0 bases from J, leaving 13 bases between. The CDR3 totals 15 residues. The germline gives CDR1 MNHEY, CDR2 SVGEGT.

CDR3 amino acids: CASSSGQGVLETQYF. CDR3 in DNA: TGTGCCAGCAGCTCGGGACAGGGGGTTCTTGAGACCCAGTACTTC. The chain couples TRBV7-8 to TRBJ2-5; 11 bases map to TRBD1. The CDR3 is made up of 15 amino acids. The V segment lost 4 bases and the J segment 5 bases; nucleotides outside the gene matches: 6. The germline V gene has CDR1 SGHVS and CDR2 FQNEAQ. Together with reference TRBV7-8 and TRBJ2-5, the CDR3 gives the full variable domain: GAGVSQSPRYKVAKRGQDVALRCDPISGHVSLFWYQQALGQGPEFLTYFQNEAQLDKSGLPSDRFFAERPEGSVSTLKIQRTQQEDSAVYLCASSSGQGVLETQYFGPGTRLLVL.

Remarks on this clone: The sample contains more than one DNA sequence encoding this CDR3. V is TRBV5-6 and J is TRBJ1-5; a possible D gene is TRBD1 (6 bases). The length of the CDR3 is 13 residues. V was cut by 4 bases and J by 7 bases, with 12 bases left in between. Germline loops: CDR1 SGHDT, CDR2 YYEEEE. CDR3 nucleotide sequence: TGTGCCAGCAGCCTAGGGGGAGGGCAGCCCCAGCATTTT. Its protein is CASSLGGGQPQHF.

The V call is TRBV27, the J call TRBJ2-1; TRBD2 might be the D (5 bases). The CDR3 loop spans 16 amino acids. Germline V gene data show CDR1 as MNHEY and CDR2 as SMNVEV (reference sequence). Trimming pared 7 bases from V and 4 bases from J, leaving 20 bases between. The CDR3 nucleotides are TGTGCCAGCAACCCTGGGCGGGTAGGCCTTTACAATGAGCAGTTCTTC. Encoded protein: CASNPGRVGLYNEQFF.

The CDR3 DNA is TGCGCCAGCAGCTCAACCGGGACAGCAACACTCGAGCAGTACTTC. It yields the protein CASSSTGTATLEQYF. The chain recombines TRBV5-1 with TRBJ2-7; 7 bases are shared with TRBD1. Germline CDR1 reads SGHRS; CDR2 reads YFSETQ. This CDR3 region has 15 residues. Trimming removed 3 bases from V and 6 bases from J; junction bases left unmatched: 12.

This clone was picked up one time. The chain has TRBV11-2 and TRBJ2-7; the D is unclear. V lost 5 bases, J lost 9 bases, and 17 bases lay in between. This CDR3 has 13 residues. Looked up from germline, CDR1 is SGHAT and CDR2 is FQNNGV. The CDR3 DNA reads TGTGCCAGCAGCAGACTTCTTTTACAAGGGCAGTACTTC. This translates into CASSRLLLQGQYF.

The rearrangement uses TRBV9 and TRBJ2-7, with TRBD2 as a possible D gene (5 bases). Germline-derived CDR1 and CDR2 are SGDLS and YYNGEE. The CDR3 runs to 16 residues. V was cut by 0 bases and J by 6 bases, with 19 bases left in between. In DNA, the CDR3 is TGTGCCAGCAGCGTAGGGGGAGTGGGGAGTTCTTTCGAGCAGTACTTC. Translation gives CASSVGGVGSSFEQYF. Drawing the rest from reference TRBV9 and TRBJ2-7, the complete variable domain is DSGVTQTPKHLITATGQRVTLRCSPRSGDLSVYWYQQSLDQGLQFLIQYYNGEERAKGNILERFSAQQFPDLHSELNLSSLELGDSALYFCASSVGGVGSSFEQYFGPGTRLTVT.

This chain joins TRBV6-5 and TRBJ1-3; 8 bases line up with TRBD1. J gave up 5 bases and V 5 bases, and 5 bases lay outside the gene matches. CDR3 size: 14 residues. The germline V gene encodes CDR1 MNHEY and CDR2 SVGAGI. CDR3 DNA: TGTGCCAGCAGTCTGGACAGGGATAGAAACACCATATATTTT. It specifies CASSLDRDRNTIYF.

The CDR3 DNA sequence: TGTGCCAGCAGTTCTAGCGGGGGCACAGATACGCAGTATTTT. It encodes CASSSSGGTDTQYF. The chain has TRBV6-5 and TRBJ2-3, with 9 positions matching TRBD2. The length of the CDR3 is 14 residues. CDR1 and CDR2 from the germline V gene are MNHEY and SVGAGI. The J segment lost 1 base and the V segment lost 4 bases, leaving 0 bases of the junction unmatched.

The chain uses TRBV27 and TRBJ1-1, with D unresolved. Germline-derived CDR1 and CDR2 are MNHEY and SMNVEV (reference sequence). Trimming shortened V by 2 bases and J by 1 base, and 5 bases separated the two germline ends. The CDR3 covers 13 residues. CDR3 sequence reads: CASSLVRNTEAFF. In nucleotides, the CDR3 is TGTGCCAGCAGTTTAGTTAGGAACACTGAAGCTTTCTTT.

The J gene is TRBJ1-2, the V gene TRBV28; a weak D match, TRBD1 (6 bases). Germline CDR1 is MDHEN and CDR2 is SYDVKM. Trimming removed 7 bases from V and 4 bases from J, with 10 bases in between. The CDR3 runs 12 residues. DNA for the CDR3: TGTGCCAGCACCCCACAGGGCTATGGCTACACCTTC. Translation gives CASTPQGYGYTF.

The table lists this clone with a few counts. The genes are TRBV18 and TRBJ2-2; D might be TRBD1 (5 bases). CDR1 KGHSH and CDR2 LQKENI come from the germline V gene. Trimming removed 3 bases from V and 7 bases from J, with 15 bases in between. CDR3 length: 15 amino acids. The CDR3 reads CASSPPTVIRGELFF. The CDR3 DNA reads TGTGCCAGCTCACCTCCGACAGTAATCCGCGGGGAGCTGTTTTTT.

The chain employs TRBV7-2 and TRBJ1-5; D is unclear. Germline-derived CDR1 and CDR2 are SGHTA and FQGNSA. V shed 5 bases and J shed 0 bases, with 11 bases lying between them. The length of the CDR3 is 15 residues. The CDR3 DNA is TGTGCCAGCAGCAGAATGACACTTAGCAATCAGCCCCAGCATTTT. It specifies CASSRMTLSNQPQHF. The variable domain in full, with the rest retrieved from reference TRBV7-2 and TRBJ1-5, is GAGVSQSPSNKVTEKGKDVELRCDPISGHTALYWYRQSLGQGLEFLIYFQGNSAPDKSGLPSDRFSAERTGGSVSTLTIQRTQQEDSAVYLCASSRMTLSNQPQHFGDGTRLSIL.

The V gene is TRBV9, the J gene TRBJ2-5, with D perhaps TRBD2 (5 bases). V was clipped by 10 bases and J by 4 bases, with 11 bases between them. The germline V gene has CDR1 SGDLS and CDR2 YYNGEE. This CDR3 is 11 amino acids long. The CDR3 sequence: CALPAGETQYF. Written as DNA, the CDR3 is TGTGCCCTCCCGGCGGGAGAGACCCAGTACTTC.

This chain uses TRBV18 with TRBJ1-1; D is uncertain. The CDR3 sequence is 14 residues long. Germline CDR1 and CDR2: KGHSH and LQKENI. V lost 2 bases and J lost 5, with 12 bases in between. The CDR3 here is CASSPGSAGTEAFF. As DNA, the CDR3 is TGTGCCAGCTCACCAGGCTCCGCGGGGACTGAAGCTTTCTTT.

The genes are TRBV20-1 and TRBJ1-2, with a possible D match to TRBD1 (5 bases). The CDR3 spans 11 residues. Between the trimmed V and J ends, which lost 6 bases and 4 bases, there was a span of 9 bases. Germline CDR1 reads DFQATT; CDR2 reads SNEGSKA (reference sequence). CDR3 amino acids: CSAGGSYGYTF. In nucleotides, the CDR3 is TGCAGTGCGGGGGGAAGCTATGGCTACACCTTC.

CDR3 coding DNA: TGTGCCAGCAGCTTAGTAAACTGGACCCAGTACTTC. This sequence encodes CASSLVNWTQYF. This chain joins TRBV7-2 and TRBJ2-5; D is ambiguous. There are 12 residues in the CDR3. The V gene's germline CDR1 is SGHTA and CDR2 FQGNSA. V lost 1 base to trimming and J lost 7 bases, with 7 bases between them.

Of note for this clone: Sequence at one end of the junction differs from germline and may be a read error. This sample also contains other DNA sequences that code for the same CDR3. The chain couples TRBV19 to TRBJ2-1, with 11 nucleotides matching TRBD1. Looked up from germline, CDR1 is LNHDA and CDR2 is SQIVND (reference sequence). The CDR3 spans 14 residues. This CDR3 reads CASSRTGGTNEQFF. The CDR3 DNA follows: TGTGCCAGTAGTAGGACAGGGGGCACGAATGAACAGTTCTTC.